The clone carrying this T cell receptor beta chain was seen only a few times. Its specificity is unknown. Time point: persistent/refractory GD, antithyroid drugs over 5 years with positive TRAb. Researchers made the TCR library from RNA that was extracted from PBMCs. In Xi'an, China, an endocrinology department was the source of patients. The sample originates from a study of regulatory T cells in long-lasting Graves disease. Study results and caveats: Possibly, too few samples lowered accuracy.

iRepertoire HTBI primers and Arm-PCR of CDR3 regions built TCR beta libraries. TCRdb used MiXCR to reprocess the multiplex PCR reads, holding one entry per CDR3 protein. The sample records some 300,000 distinct CDR3 sequences, roughly a fifth being singletons. Material: peripheral blood mononuclear cells (PBMCs), obtained when the disease was refractory, from a patient treated with antithyroid drugs. This TCR derives from a female donor with Graves disease.

CDR3 nucleotides: TGTGCCAGCTCACCAACTACTAGCGGGAGCTACGAGCAGTACTTC. It encodes CASSPTTSGSYEQYF. The chain combines TRBV18 with TRBJ2-7, with TRBD2 identical over 11 bases. CDR1 KGHSH and CDR2 LQKENI come from the germline V gene. V was clipped by 2 bases and J by 3 bases; unmatched bases: 3. This CDR3 has 15 residues.